The clone carrying this T cell receptor beta chain was seen more than once but under ten times. V lost 5 bases and J lost 11; bases outside the gene matches: 12. Germline CDR1 reads SGHTA; CDR2 reads FQGNSA. This CDR3 is built from 14 residues. This specimen belongs to a study of blood T cell repertoires in COVID-19. The study assigned cohorts using participant-reported clinical history. Libraries were prepared by immunoSEQ multiplex PCR; TCRdb keeps only in-frame clonotypes and omits some of them. This sample yields 200,000 to 250,000 clones, of which about four fifths are seen a single time; approximately 3.1% belongs to the top ten.

The sequence derives from an older woman who had recovered from COVID-19. The chain carries TRBV7-2 and TRBJ1-1, with 9 positions matching TRBD1. Source material: PBMCs or T cells enriched from blood (not recorded which). In DNA form, the CDR3 reads TGTGCCAGCAGCCCCCGACCGGACAGGGGAGACGCTTTCTTT. It yields the protein CASSPRPDRGDAFF.